This TCR beta chain originates from a study of blood T cells in healthy people across ages. The use of a sample-barcoded 5' primer and a J-beta primer mix characterized a second PCR of about 7 to 12 cycles. One entry per CDR3 protein results from TCRdb running MiXCR on the 5' RACE reads. The sample lists about 1,600,000 distinct CDR3 sequences; around 42% were seen once. Germline V gene sequence: CDR1 SQVTM, CDR2 ANQGSEA. V shed 4 bases and J 5 bases; nucleotides not matched to a gene: 10. CDR3 length: 14 amino acids. The gene calls are TRBV29-1 and TRBJ2-5, with TRBD1 matching over 7 bases. The material sequenced was blood. The TCR comes from a woman between 18 and 30 years old in good health. The CDR3 spells CSVVPDRVGETQYF. CDR3 bases: TGCAGCGTTGTCCCTGACAGGGTGGGCGAGACCCAGTACTTC.